The 18 T cell receptor beta chains below all came from one sample that was sequenced in a study of T-cell memory formation after mild COVID-19. MiXCR, run by TCRdb on the 5' RACE reads, gives a single entry per CDR3 protein. This table holds some 300,000 distinct CDR3 sequences, 20% to 25% found once. The sequenced sample consisted of PBMCs or a T cell subset sorted from them (not recorded which). These receptors were obtained from a man in his late teens or twenties who had mild COVID-19 (a few samples of this study predate the infection). Cell type and time point are not known.

The chain joins TRBV12-3 or TRBV12-4 to TRBJ1-2; TRBD1 might be the D (5 bases). The CDR3 covers 12 residues. The germline V and J ends were trimmed by 6 bases and 5 bases, with 10 bases remaining between them. In DNA, the CDR3 is TGTGCCAGCAGACCCCCAGGGTATGGCTACACCTTC. It translates to CASRPPGYGYTF.

The table lists this clonotype with many counts. V usage is TRBV4-2 and J usage is TRBJ2-7; D gene ambiguous. The CDR3 runs to 13 residues. The germline gives CDR1 LGHNA, CDR2 YNFKEQ. The germline V and J ends were trimmed by 0 bases and 1 base, with 4 bases remaining between them. The CDR3 loop reads CASSQDRSYEQYF. As DNA, the CDR3 is TGTGCCAGCAGCCAAGACAGGTCCTACGAGCAGTACTTC.

This clonotype occurred many times. The chain links TRBV5-4 to TRBJ2-1; 10 positions match TRBD2. With 5 bases clipped from V and 5 bases from J, the junction kept 7 bases outside the gene matches. This CDR3 is built from 15 residues. Germline V gene sequence: CDR1 SGHNT, CDR2 YYREEE (reference sequence). CDR3 DNA sequence: TGTGCCAGCAGGCGGACTAGCGGAATAAACAATGAGCAGTTCTTC. Translation gives CASRRTSGINNEQFF.

The rearrangement links TRBV20-1 to TRBJ1-1; D gene ambiguous. The ends were cut back, 1 base at V and 1 base at J, with 13 bases in the middle. The CDR3 extends over 15 amino acids. Per germline, CDR1 DFQATT and CDR2 SNEGSKA (reference sequence). CDR3 amino acids: CSARVSPAGNTEAFF. The CDR3 DNA reads as TGCAGTGCTAGAGTTTCCCCGGCAGGGAACACTGAAGCTTTCTTT.

The chain couples TRBV6-2 or TRBV6-3 to TRBJ1-1; a possible D gene is TRBD1 (5 bases). Germline V CDR1 and CDR2: MNHEY, SVGEGT. This CDR3 has 16 amino acids. V lost 4 bases and J 1 base, leaving 16 bases between the germline ends. The CDR3 loop is CASSFDSKWGNTEAFF. The CDR3 DNA follows: TGTGCCAGCAGTTTCGACAGCAAATGGGGGAACACTGAAGCTTTCTTT.

This clonotype was detected many times. J is TRBJ2-2 and V is TRBV5-6; 7 positions agree with TRBD1. Germline CDR1 reads SGHDT; CDR2 reads YYEEEE. The trim removed 1 base at V and 6 bases at J, leaving 6 bases unmatched. The CDR3 covers 15 residues. DNA for the CDR3: TGTGCCAGCAGCTTGCCCAGGGGGATCCCCGGGGAGCTGTTTTTT. Translation: CASSLPRGIPGELFF.

The V call is TRBV10-3, the J call TRBJ2-5; D possibly uses TRBD1 or TRBD2 (5 bases each). This CDR3 region has 16 residues. Trimming took 0 bases from V and 5 from J, leaving 16 bases between them. Germline V CDR1 and CDR2: ENHRY, SYGVKD. In DNA, the CDR3 is TGTGCCATCAGTGAGTCGAGTGGGGGTGCTCGGGAGACCCAGTACTTC. As protein: CAISESSGGARETQYF.

V usage is TRBV29-1 and J usage is TRBJ2-5, with 7 bases identical to TRBD1. Germline-derived CDR1 and CDR2 are SQVTM and ANQGSEA. The length of the CDR3 is 14 residues. The V gene end was trimmed by 2 bases and the J gene end by 0 bases; junction bases not matched to a gene: 3. The CDR3 region is CSVERGQYQETQYF. CDR3 bases: TGCAGCGTTGAACGGGGACAGTACCAAGAGACCCAGTACTTC.

This clonotype was detected a few times. The chain links TRBV5-1 to TRBJ2-2, with 8 bases aligning to TRBD1. Germline CDR1 reads SGHRS; CDR2 reads YFSETQ. This CDR3 is 15 amino acids long. The junction had 3 bases not matched to a gene; V was cut back by 3 bases and J by 2 bases. CDR3 region: CASSYGQGNTGELFF. Here the CDR3 DNA reads TGCGCCAGCAGCTACGGACAGGGAAACACCGGGGAGCTGTTTTTT.

This clonotype was found a few times. The V gene is TRBV12-3 or TRBV12-4, the J gene TRBJ1-5, with no clear D. The CDR3 extends over 14 amino acids. The V end was cut by 4 bases, the J end by 4 bases, with 11 bases between. CDR3 sequence: CASSSASLNQPQHF. As DNA, the CDR3 is TGTGCCAGCAGTTCCGCCAGTCTTAATCAGCCCCAGCATTTT.

This clonotype was seen at least ten times. The gene calls are TRBV7-2 and TRBJ2-5; no clear D gene. V lost 2 bases, J lost 2 bases, and 12 bases lay in between. Looked up from germline, CDR1 is SGHTA and CDR2 is FQGNSA. The CDR3 is 15 amino acids. The CDR3 loop is CASSLISDQQETQYF. In nucleotides, the CDR3 is TGTGCCAGCAGCTTAATCTCAGACCAACAAGAGACCCAGTACTTC.

V and J are TRBV4-2 and TRBJ1-2; TRBD1 agrees at 9 bases. This CDR3 has 14 residues. Germline V gene data show CDR1 as LGHNA and CDR2 as YNFKEQ. V gave up 2 bases and J gave up 5 bases; unmatched junction bases: 3. The CDR3 DNA reads TGTGCCAGCAGCCAACAGACAGGGGGATATGGCTACACCTTC. It is translated as CASSQQTGGYGYTF.

The gene calls are TRBV6-6 and TRBJ1-2; no reliable D call. Germline V lookup: CDR1 MNHNY, CDR2 SVGAGI (reference sequence). V lost 0 bases, J lost 4 bases, and 15 bases lay in between. The CDR3 is 16 residues long. This CDR3 is CASSYSLWESSYGYTF. In nucleotides, the CDR3 is TGTGCCAGCAGTTACTCTCTCTGGGAGTCTTCCTATGGCTACACCTTC.

The chain joins TRBV6-5 to TRBJ2-5; D gene unclear. Germline values: CDR1 MNHEY, CDR2 SVGAGI. V was cut by 5 bases and J by 2 bases, with 18 bases left in between. The CDR3 covers 16 residues. The CDR3 loop reads CASSTSPLPKQETQYF. CDR3 bases: TGTGCCAGCAGTACGTCCCCCCTCCCCAAACAAGAGACCCAGTACTTC.

The CDR3 is CASSLVGPRTQYF. For the CDR3, the DNA is TGTGCCAGCTCCCTAGTAGGTCCGCGGACCCAGTACTTC. V gene TRBV27 combines with J gene TRBJ2-5; D ambiguous. Trimming shortened V by 8 bases and J by 7 bases, and 17 bases separated the two germline ends. The CDR3 has 13 residues. CDR1 is MNHEY and CDR2 is SMNVEV in the germline V gene (reference sequence).

This chain uses TRBV6-5 with TRBJ1-2; D may be TRBD1 (6 bases). CDR1 and CDR2 from the germline V gene are MNHEY and SVGAGI. The CDR3 sequence is 15 residues long. Trimming took off 5 bases at V and 2 bases at J, with 15 bases between the two ends. DNA for the CDR3: TGTGCCAGCAGTCCCCAAGGGGGGGGCAACTATGGCTACACCTTC. Translating gives CASSPQGGGNYGYTF.

This clonotype has more than one count but fewer than ten. V and J are TRBV7-9 and TRBJ1-2; tentative D call: TRBD1 (5 bases). From germline, CDR1 is SEHNR and CDR2 FQNEAQ (reference sequence). The CDR3 extends over 14 amino acids. V lost 1 base to trimming and J lost 4 bases, with 10 bases between them. CDR3 amino acids: CASSLEGRSYGYTF. In DNA form, the CDR3 reads TGTGCCAGCAGCTTAGAGGGGCGGAGCTATGGCTACACCTTC.

V gene TRBV19 combines with J gene TRBJ2-3; 8 positions agree with TRBD2. The CDR3 is 13 amino acids. Germline V CDR1 and CDR2: LNHDA, SQIVND (reference sequence). V shed 7 bases and J 4 bases; nucleotides not matched to a gene: 4. The chain's CDR3 is CASNQRGSDTQYF. Written as DNA, the CDR3 is TGTGCCAGTAATCAGCGGGGGTCAGATACGCAGTATTTT.